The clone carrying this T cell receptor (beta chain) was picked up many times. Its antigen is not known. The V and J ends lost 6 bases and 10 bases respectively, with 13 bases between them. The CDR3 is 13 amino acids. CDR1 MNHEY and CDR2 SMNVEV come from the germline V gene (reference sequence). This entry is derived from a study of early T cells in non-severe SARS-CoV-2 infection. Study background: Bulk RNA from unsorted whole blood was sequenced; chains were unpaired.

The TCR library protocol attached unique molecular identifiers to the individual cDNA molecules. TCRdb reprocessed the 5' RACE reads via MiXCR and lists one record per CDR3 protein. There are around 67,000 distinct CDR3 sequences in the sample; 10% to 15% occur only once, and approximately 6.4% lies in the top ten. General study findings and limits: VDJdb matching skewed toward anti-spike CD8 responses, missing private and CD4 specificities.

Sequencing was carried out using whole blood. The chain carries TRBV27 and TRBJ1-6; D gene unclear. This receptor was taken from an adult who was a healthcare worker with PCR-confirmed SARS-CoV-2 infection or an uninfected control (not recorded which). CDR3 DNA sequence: TGTGCCAGCAGGAATCCACCGGAGTCACCCCTCCACTTT. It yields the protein CASRNPPESPLHF.